The entry that follows covers one TCR beta chain sequence. This entry is derived from a study of early T cells in non-severe SARS-CoV-2 infection. V trimming: 3 bases; J trimming: 3 bases; junction bases outside the gene matches: 2. CDR3 length equals 15 residues. CDR1 SGHRS and CDR2 YFSETQ come from the germline V gene. TCRdb re-called the 5' RACE reads with MiXCR, one entry per CDR3 protein. Counted here are tens of thousands of distinct CDR3 sequences, nearly 7.5% occurring once; the ten biggest clones make up roughly 8.5%. Sequencing used whole blood. The rearrangement links TRBV5-1 to TRBJ2-5; 13 bases line up with TRBD2. The receptor comes from an adult who was a healthcare worker with PCR-confirmed SARS-CoV-2 infection or an uninfected control (not recorded which). The DNA of the CDR3 is TGCGCCAGCAGCTCAGGGACTAGCGGGGAAGAGACCCAGTACTTC. This translates into CASSSGTSGEETQYF. Looking up the rest from reference TRBV5-1 and TRBJ2-5 gives the full variable domain: KAGVTQTPRYLIKTRGQQVTLSCSPISGHRSVSWYQQTPGQGLQFLFEYFSETQRNKGNFPGRFSGRQFSNSRSEMNVSTLELGDSALYLCASSSGTSGEETQYFGPGTRLLVL.